This T cell receptor (beta chain) was obtained from a study of CD8 T cells in Susac syndrome. Per germline, CDR1 MNHEY and CDR2 SMNVEV (reference sequence). The length of the CDR3 is 14 residues. V lost 4 bases and J lost 6, with 16 bases in between. When the RNA was reverse transcribed, random hexamers were used with an input of roughly 0.45 to 1 ug. Using its own MiXCR run on the immunoSEQ multiplex PCR reads, TCRdb lists one record per CDR3 protein. This table has about 430,000 distinct CDR3 sequences, around 83% appearing once. The sequenced material came from CD8+ T cells from PBMCs. V is TRBV27 and J is TRBJ2-7, with D possibly matching TRBD2 (5 bases). The clonotype comes from a human donor with multiple sclerosis. The DNA of the CDR3 is TGTGCCAGCAGTTCCGGGTCCAGGACTCTCGAGCAGTACTTC. This codes for CASSSGSRTLEQYF.